The 27 T cell receptor beta chains in this list originate from one sample, sequenced in a study of chemoradiotherapy in HPV16-positive cancers. TCRdb keeps only in-frame clones here, not all; method: immunoSEQ multiplex PCR. This sample has around 62,000 clones, with about 90% found just once. The material was blood, obtained from a patient who underwent chemoradiotherapy. The receptor source for this set is a human donor with HPV-associated anogenital cancer.

This clone turned up a few times. The genes are TRBV21-1 and TRBJ1-5; the table's TRBD1 call for D was not verified on the DNA. TRBV21-1 is labeled a pseudogene. This CDR3 comprises 15 residues. CDR3 sequence reads: CASIRGGGCNQPQHF. CDR3 in DNA: TGTGCCAGCATACGAGGGGGCGGTTGCAATCAGCCCCAGCATTTT.

This chain uses TRBV9 with TRBJ1-6; D is unresolved. Trimming removed 0 bases at V and 13 bases at J, with 11 bases between. The CDR3 consists of 13 residues. Germline V gene lookup returns CDR1 SGDLS and CDR2 YYNGEE. The DNA of the CDR3 is TGTGCCAGCAGCGTAGCTGGGCAGACGCCCCTCCACTTT. It translates to CASSVAGQTPLHF.

The genes are TRBV29-1 and TRBJ2-7, with D perhaps TRBD1 or TRBD2 (5 bases each). Per the germline V gene, CDR1 is SQVTM and CDR2 is ANQGSEA. Trimming took 4 bases from V and 3 from J, leaving 25 bases between them. CDR3 length equals 17 residues. CDR3 loop: CSVVPGRTQTIGYEQYF. The CDR3 coding sequence is TGCAGCGTTGTTCCGGGACGTACCCAGACAATCGGCTACGAGCAGTACTTC.

The V call is TRBV29-1, the J call TRBJ2-3, with D tentatively TRBD1 or TRBD2 (5 bases each). The CDR3 covers 16 residues. V was trimmed by 6 bases and J by 5 bases, leaving 24 bases between them. CDR1 is SQVTM and CDR2 is ANQGSEA in the germline V gene. The CDR3 DNA is TGCAGCGTAAGGAGCCCCGGGGCTCAACGTGAAGATACGCAGTATTTT. This gives the protein CSVRSPGAQREDTQYF.

The rearrangement uses TRBV2 and TRBJ2-1; a weak D match, TRBD1 (5 bases). This CDR3 is 12 amino acids long. Germline values: CDR1 SNHLY, CDR2 FYNNEI. Trimming pared 5 bases from V and 11 bases from J, leaving 13 bases between. CDR3: CASSKQDVQQFF. The CDR3, as DNA: TGTGCCAGCAGTAAACAGGATGTACAGCAGTTCTTC.

The V gene is TRBV11-1, the J gene TRBJ1-1; unclear D gene. This CDR3 is built from 13 residues. The V end lost 0 bases, the J end lost 6 bases, and 8 bases lay between the germline ends. Germline lookup yields CDR1 SGHAT and CDR2 FQDESV (reference sequence). Here the CDR3 reads CASSLARVAEAFF. The CDR3 bases are TGTGCCAGCAGCTTAGCTCGTGTGGCTGAAGCTTTCTTT.

The V call is TRBV7-9, the J call TRBJ2-5; 10 nucleotides agree with TRBD2. CDR1 and CDR2 from the germline V gene are SEHNR and FQNEAQ (reference sequence). The CDR3 length is 13 residues. Trimming took 11 bases from V and 5 from J; bases not matched to a gene: 8. In DNA form, the CDR3 reads TGTGCCGGAAGACTAGCGGGCGGGGAGACCCAGTACTTC. Protein product: CAGRLAGGETQYF.

J is TRBJ2-1 and V is TRBV18; 11 nucleotides align to TRBD2. V gave up 2 bases and J gave up 4 bases; unmatched junction bases: 7. The germline V gene encodes CDR1 KGHSH and CDR2 LQKENI. CDR3 length: 17 amino acids. The CDR3 reads CASSPETSGTPYNEQFF. CDR3 DNA sequence: TGTGCCAGCTCACCAGAGACTAGCGGGACGCCTTACAATGAGCAGTTCTTC.

The V gene is TRBV27, the J gene TRBJ2-5, with D possibly matching TRBD2 (6 bases). The CDR3 extends over 16 amino acids. Germline CDR1 is MNHEY and CDR2 is SMNVEV (reference sequence). The V end was cut by 2 bases, the J end by 2 bases, with 15 bases between. The CDR3 region has the DNA TGTGCCAGCAGTTTAACGACTGGCGGGATTCAAGAGACCCAGTACTTC. Protein: CASSLTTGGIQETQYF.

The chain links TRBV4-2 to TRBJ2-7, with no clear D. The V and J ends lost 0 bases and 1 base respectively, with 4 bases between them. CDR3 length: 13 residues. Germline CDR1 is LGHNA and CDR2 is YNFKEQ. As DNA, the CDR3 is TGTGCCAGCAGCCAAGAAGGTTCCTACGAGCAGTACTTC. Translated, it gives CASSQEGSYEQYF.

J is TRBJ2-7 and V is TRBV2; 9 nucleotides match TRBD1. The CDR3 extends over 15 amino acids. Germline CDR1 SNHLY, CDR2 FYNNEI. After removal of 3 bases from V and 0 bases from J, the junction contained 3 bases not matched to a gene. The CDR3 DNA sequence: TGTGCCAGCAGTGAGGACAGGGGCCTCTCCTACGAGCAGTACTTC. This sequence encodes CASSEDRGLSYEQYF.

The J gene is TRBJ1-2, the V gene TRBV9; TRBD1 might be the D (5 bases). This CDR3 is 14 amino acids long. Germline-derived CDR1 and CDR2 are SGDLS and YYNGEE. Trimming took off 4 bases at V and 5 bases at J, with 15 bases between the two ends. The CDR3 loop is CASSSYTGGYGYTF. In DNA, the CDR3 is TGTGCCAGCAGCTCCTATACAGGCGGGTATGGCTACACCTTC. The full variable domain, its missing parts supplied by reference TRBV9 and TRBJ1-2, is DSGVTQTPKHLITATGQRVTLRCSPRSGDLSVYWYQQSLDQGLQFLIQYYNGEERAKGNILERFSAQQFPDLHSELNLSSLELGDSALYFCASSSYTGGYGYTFGSGTRLTVV.

CDR3 coding DNA: TGTGCCAGCAGTCCCAGGGTTAACACTGAAGCTTTCTTT. It is translated as CASSPRVNTEAFF. The chain employs TRBV7-2 and TRBJ1-1; D possibly corresponds to TRBD1 (5 bases). Germline V gene data show CDR1 as SGHTA and CDR2 as FQGNSA. V was pared by 6 bases and J by 2 bases, with 10 bases between. The CDR3 totals 13 residues.

V is TRBV5-8 and J is TRBJ2-3, with D unclear. CDR1 is SGHTS and CDR2 is YDEGEE in the germline V gene. V dropped 6 bases and J dropped 2 bases, with 10 bases sitting between them. The CDR3 runs 13 residues. This chain's CDR3 is CASKNINTDTQYF. CDR3 DNA sequence: TGTGCCAGCAAAAATATCAACACAGATACGCAGTATTTT.

The J gene is TRBJ2-7, the V gene TRBV10-2; unclear D gene. The CDR3 runs 15 residues. The ends were cut back, 2 bases at V and 0 bases at J, with 11 bases in the middle. Germline CDR1 and CDR2: WSHSY and SAAADI. The CDR3 protein is CASSEIRARSYEQYF. Written as DNA, the CDR3 is TGCGCCAGCAGTGAGATTCGGGCGCGCTCCTACGAGCAGTACTTC.

The chain couples TRBV5-1 to TRBJ2-3, with D perhaps being TRBD1 or TRBD2 (5 bases each). V was trimmed by 4 bases and J by 1 base, leaving 16 bases between them. Germline CDR1 and CDR2: SGHRS and YFSETQ. There are 16 residues in the CDR3. CDR3 in amino acids: CASSHPPGPRTDTQYF. In DNA form, the CDR3 reads TGCGCCAGCAGCCACCCCCCGGGACCGCGCACAGATACGCAGTATTTT.

The genes are TRBV5-1 and TRBJ1-3, with D perhaps matching TRBD1 (6 bases). V lost 3 bases, J lost 1 base, and 11 bases lay in between. From germline, CDR1 is SGHRS and CDR2 YFSETQ. The CDR3 length is 15 residues. In nucleotides, the CDR3 is TGCGCCAGCAGCTACGACAGGCTGTCTGGAAACACCATATATTTT. Residues: CASSYDRLSGNTIYF.

The chain is built from TRBV5-1 and TRBJ2-1, with D possibly TRBD2 on 7 matching bases. CDR3 length: 15 amino acids. V lost 4 bases, J lost 3 bases, and 14 bases lay in between. Germline V gene sequence: CDR1 SGHRS, CDR2 YFSETQ. The CDR3 DNA reads TGCGCCAGCAGCCAATCGGGGGGCGTCTACAATGAGCAGTTCTTC. This translates into CASSQSGGVYNEQFF.

The chain links TRBV6-5 to TRBJ1-2; D unresolved. Germline CDR1 reads MNHEY; CDR2 reads SVGAGI. Trimming removed 0 bases at V and 8 bases at J, with 10 bases between. The CDR3 runs to 13 residues. The CDR3 spells CASSYSGVDGYTF. In nucleotides, the CDR3 is TGTGCCAGCAGTTACTCGGGTGTTGACGGCTACACCTTC.

The chain links TRBV18 to TRBJ2-7; a weak D match, TRBD2 (5 bases). In germline, CDR1 is KGHSH, CDR2 LQKENI. Deletions cut 6 bases from V and 1 base from J, with 19 bases between. The CDR3 runs 16 residues. The DNA for the CDR3 is TGTGCCAGCTCCGGGGTAGGTCTCGACCGATCCTACGAGCAGTACTTC. Protein product: CASSGVGLDRSYEQYF.

This chain connects TRBV5-1 to TRBJ1-1; 8 bases align to TRBD1. Trimming cost V 2 bases and J 2 bases; bases outside gene matches: 14. This CDR3 has 18 residues. In germline, CDR1 is SGHRS, CDR2 YFSETQ. The chain's CDR3 is CASSLADRGRNKNTEAFF. DNA of the CDR3: TGCGCCAGCAGCTTAGCCGACAGGGGCCGAAACAAAAACACTGAAGCTTTCTTT.

The V call is TRBV27, the J call TRBJ2-1; 9 bases fit TRBD1. After removal of 5 bases from V and 6 bases from J, the junction contained 8 bases not matched to a gene. CDR3 size: 15 residues. Germline CDR1 MNHEY, CDR2 SMNVEV (reference sequence). CDR3 DNA: TGTGCCAGCAGTATACGGACAGGGGATACCAATGAGCAGTTCTTC. Its translation is CASSIRTGDTNEQFF.

The chain links TRBV11-2 to TRBJ2-6, with D perhaps TRBD1 (5 bases). The CDR3 has 18 amino acids. Germline loops: CDR1 SGHAT, CDR2 FQNNGV. The V end was cut by 1 base, the J end by 0 bases, with 13 bases between. CDR3 protein: CASSLGWGRSSGANVLTF. CDR3 sequence (DNA): TGTGCCAGCAGCTTAGGGTGGGGCCGTAGCTCTGGGGCCAACGTCCTGACTTTC.

The V and J genes are TRBV2 and TRBJ2-3, with TRBD2 matching 7 bases. V was clipped by 5 bases and J by 1 base; unmatched bases: 15. Germline values: CDR1 SNHLY, CDR2 FYNNEI. CDR3 length equals 18 residues. The CDR3 protein is CASSPLGRGDWGTDTQYF. The CDR3 DNA reads as TGTGCCAGCAGTCCCCTAGGGAGGGGCGATTGGGGCACAGATACGCAGTATTTT.

V and J are TRBV27 and TRBJ1-2; 8 nucleotides match TRBD1. CDR1 and CDR2 from the germline V gene are MNHEY and SMNVEV (reference sequence). The CDR3 loop spans 15 amino acids. Trimming took 2 bases from V and 0 from J; bases not matched to a gene: 2. CDR3 sequence reads: CASSLGTGSNYGYTF. The CDR3, as DNA: TGTGCCAGCAGTTTAGGGACAGGCTCTAACTATGGCTACACCTTC.

This chain connects TRBV5-1 to TRBJ1-4, with a tentative D call TRBD1 (5 bases). V was trimmed by 6 bases and J by 0 bases, leaving 18 bases between them. Germline CDR1 is SGHRS and CDR2 is YFSETQ. There are 17 residues in the CDR3. The DNA of the CDR3 is TGCGCCAGCAACCCCGGGGGGACGGCCGCAACTAATGAAAAACTGTTTTTT. Its translation: CASNPGGTAATNEKLFF.

This chain joins TRBV7-2 and TRBJ1-6; D possibly corresponds to TRBD1 (6 bases). CDR1 is SGHTA, CDR2 FQGNSA, per germline. The CDR3 has 15 amino acids. V was cut by 5 bases and J by 7 bases, with 15 bases left in between. In DNA form, the CDR3 reads TGTGCCAGCAGCCTCGGCAGGGGCCGGAATTCACCCCTCCACTTT. Amino acid sequence: CASSLGRGRNSPLHF. Combining the CDR3 with reference TRBV7-2 and TRBJ1-6 gives the whole variable domain GAGVSQSPSNKVTEKGKDVELRCDPISGHTALYWYRQSLGQGLEFLIYFQGNSAPDKSGLPSDRFSAERTGGSVSTLTIQRTQQEDSAVYLCASSLGRGRNSPLHFGNGTRLTVT.